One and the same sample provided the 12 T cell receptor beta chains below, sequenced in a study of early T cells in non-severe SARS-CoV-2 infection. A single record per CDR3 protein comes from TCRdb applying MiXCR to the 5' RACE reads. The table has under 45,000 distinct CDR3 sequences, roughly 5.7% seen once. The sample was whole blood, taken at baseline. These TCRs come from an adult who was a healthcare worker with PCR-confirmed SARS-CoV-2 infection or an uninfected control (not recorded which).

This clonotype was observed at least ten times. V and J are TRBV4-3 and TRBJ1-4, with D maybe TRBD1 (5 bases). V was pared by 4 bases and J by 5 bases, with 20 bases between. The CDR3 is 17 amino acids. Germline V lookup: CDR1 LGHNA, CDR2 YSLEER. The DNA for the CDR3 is TGCGCCAGCAGCCTCACCCCAGACAGAAGAGGGAATGAAAAACTGTTTTTT. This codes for CASSLTPDRRGNEKLFF.

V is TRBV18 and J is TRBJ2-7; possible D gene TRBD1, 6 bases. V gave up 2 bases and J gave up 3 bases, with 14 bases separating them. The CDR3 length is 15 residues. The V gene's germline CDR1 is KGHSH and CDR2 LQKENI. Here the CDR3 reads CASSPRGGELYEQYV. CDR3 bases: TGTGCCAGCTCACCAAGAGGGGGAGAACTCTACGAGCAGTACGTC.

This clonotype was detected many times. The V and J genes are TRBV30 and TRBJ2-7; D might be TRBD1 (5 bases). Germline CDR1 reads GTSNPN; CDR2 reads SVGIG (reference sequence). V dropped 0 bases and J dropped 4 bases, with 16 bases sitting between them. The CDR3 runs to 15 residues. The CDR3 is CAWSVEAGNRYEQYF. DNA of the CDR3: TGTGCCTGGAGTGTAGAAGCAGGGAACCGTTACGAGCAGTACTTC. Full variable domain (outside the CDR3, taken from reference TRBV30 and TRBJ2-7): SQTIHQWPATLVQPVGSPLSLECTVEGTSNPNLYWYRQAAGRGLQLLFYSVGIGQISSEVPQNLSASRPQDRQFILSSKKLLLSDSGFYLCAWSVEAGNRYEQYFGPGTRLTVT.

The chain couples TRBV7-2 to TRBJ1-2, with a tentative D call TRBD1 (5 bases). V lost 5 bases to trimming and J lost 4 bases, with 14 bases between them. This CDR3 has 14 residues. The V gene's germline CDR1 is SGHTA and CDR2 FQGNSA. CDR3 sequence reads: CASSPIQDAYGYTF. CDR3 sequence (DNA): TGTGCCAGCAGCCCGATACAGGACGCCTATGGCTACACCTTC.

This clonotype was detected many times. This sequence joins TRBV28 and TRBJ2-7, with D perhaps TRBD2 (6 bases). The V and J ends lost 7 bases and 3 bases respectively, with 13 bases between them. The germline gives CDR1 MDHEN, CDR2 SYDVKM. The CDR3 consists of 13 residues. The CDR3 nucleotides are TGTGCCAGCATCTCGGGACTTAACTACGAGCAGTACTTC. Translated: CASISGLNYEQYF.

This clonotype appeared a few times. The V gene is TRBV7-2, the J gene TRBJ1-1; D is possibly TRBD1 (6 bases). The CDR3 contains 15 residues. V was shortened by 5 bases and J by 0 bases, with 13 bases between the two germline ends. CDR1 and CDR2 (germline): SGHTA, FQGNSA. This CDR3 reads CASSQAGGLNTEAFF. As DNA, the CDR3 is TGTGCCAGCAGCCAAGCCGGGGGCCTGAACACTGAAGCTTTCTTT.

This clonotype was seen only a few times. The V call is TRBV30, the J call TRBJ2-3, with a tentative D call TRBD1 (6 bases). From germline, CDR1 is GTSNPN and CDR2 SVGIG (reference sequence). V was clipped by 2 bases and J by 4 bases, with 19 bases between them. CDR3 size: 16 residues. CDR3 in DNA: TGTGCCTGGAGTCATGGCCGACAGGATTTAGCAGATACGCAGTATTTT. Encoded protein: CAWSHGRQDLADTQYF.

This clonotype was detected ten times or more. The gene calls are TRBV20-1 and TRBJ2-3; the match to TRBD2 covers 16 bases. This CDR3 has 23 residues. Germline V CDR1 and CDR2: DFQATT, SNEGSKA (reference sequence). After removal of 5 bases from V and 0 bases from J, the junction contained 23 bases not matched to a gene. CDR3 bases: TGCAGTGCTCTGACGTTTGGGACATGGGGACTAGCGGGAGGGCTCTGGAGCACAGATACGCAGTATTTT. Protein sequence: CSALTFGTWGLAGGLWSTDTQYF.

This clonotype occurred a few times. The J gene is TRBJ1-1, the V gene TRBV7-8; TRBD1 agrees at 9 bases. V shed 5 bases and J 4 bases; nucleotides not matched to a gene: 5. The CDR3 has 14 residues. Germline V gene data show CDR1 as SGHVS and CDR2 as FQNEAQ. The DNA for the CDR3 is TGTGCCAGCAGCGGACAGGGGCAGGTCACTGAAGCTTTCTTT. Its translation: CASSGQGQVTEAFF.

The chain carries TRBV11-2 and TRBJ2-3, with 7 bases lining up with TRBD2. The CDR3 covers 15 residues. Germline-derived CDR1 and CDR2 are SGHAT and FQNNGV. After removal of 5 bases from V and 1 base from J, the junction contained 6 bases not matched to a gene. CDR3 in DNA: TGTGCCAGCAGCCCCCGGGCGGGGGGCACAGATACGCAGTATTTT. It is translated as CASSPRAGGTDTQYF.

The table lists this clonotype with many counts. CDR3 coding DNA: TGTGCCAGCAGCTTTAGGACAGGGGGGGCGTACGAGCAGTACTTC. Protein: CASSFRTGGAYEQYF. This chain connects TRBV7-6 to TRBJ2-7, with 10 bases lining up with TRBD1. Germline V lookup: CDR1 SGHVS, CDR2 FNYEAQ. V was clipped by 3 bases and J by 4 bases; unmatched bases: 6. The CDR3 totals 15 residues.

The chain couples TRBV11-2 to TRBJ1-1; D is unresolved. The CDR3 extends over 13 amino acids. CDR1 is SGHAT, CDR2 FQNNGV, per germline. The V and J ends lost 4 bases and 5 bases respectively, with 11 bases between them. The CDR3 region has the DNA TGTGCCAGCAGCTCCCGATTGGAAACTGAAGCTTTCTTT. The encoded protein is CASSSRLETEAFF.